This T cell receptor (beta chain) appears in the sequencing data of a study of OX40 agonist ivuxolimab in advanced cancers. Study conclusions and caveats: CD4+ and CD8+ blood T cells expanded clonally by week 6 at 0.1 to 3.0 mg/kg. Clonal expansion among partial responders at 0.1-3.0 mg/kg ranked near the lowest. The authors did not determine the antigen specificity of the expanded peripheral T cells.

Worth noting for this clone: Its antigen is undetermined.

Exclusion of a patient followed from autoimmune disease history or systemic immunosuppression. The germline V gene has CDR1 MGHRA and CDR2 YSYEKL. V shed 4 bases and J shed 2 bases, with 12 bases lying between them. The CDR3 contains 14 residues. Some clones are missing from TCRdb's copy, which holds only in-frame ones; the method was immunoSEQ multiplex PCR. The sample lists tens of thousands of clones, just over 85% occurring once. This sample comprised CD4+ or CD8+ T cells sorted from blood, obtained in a trial of the OX40 agonist ivuxolimab. The chain has TRBV4-1 and TRBJ2-7; maybe TRBD1 (5 bases). The sequence derives from an adult with an advanced solid tumor such as melanoma, head and neck, liver or kidney cancer. The CDR3, as DNA: TGCGCCAGCAGCCTAGGGGAAAGGACCTACGAGCAGTACTTC. It specifies CASSLGERTYEQYF.